A single T cell receptor beta chain is shown here with its context. The CDR3 is 16 amino acids. Germline lookup yields CDR1 MNHNS and CDR2 SASEGT. The ends were cut back, 2 bases at V and 6 bases at J, with 19 bases in the middle. Assay: immunoSEQ multiplex PCR; the TCRdb copy retains only in-frame clones and omits some. In the table there are approximately 300,000 clones, roughly 90% of which are singletons. Each participant's cohort was designated according to participant-reported clinical history. These data come from a study of blood T cell repertoires in COVID-19. The specimen was PBMCs or T cells enriched from blood (not recorded which). The J gene is TRBJ2-5, the V gene TRBV6-1, with TRBD1 as a possible D gene (7 bases). The TCR sequence derives from a woman younger than 45 who had been exposed to COVID-19. CDR3 sequence: CASSERFPGGWKTQYF. CDR3 nucleotide sequence: TGTGCCAGCAGTGAACGGTTCCCAGGGGGGTGGAAGACCCAGTACTTC.